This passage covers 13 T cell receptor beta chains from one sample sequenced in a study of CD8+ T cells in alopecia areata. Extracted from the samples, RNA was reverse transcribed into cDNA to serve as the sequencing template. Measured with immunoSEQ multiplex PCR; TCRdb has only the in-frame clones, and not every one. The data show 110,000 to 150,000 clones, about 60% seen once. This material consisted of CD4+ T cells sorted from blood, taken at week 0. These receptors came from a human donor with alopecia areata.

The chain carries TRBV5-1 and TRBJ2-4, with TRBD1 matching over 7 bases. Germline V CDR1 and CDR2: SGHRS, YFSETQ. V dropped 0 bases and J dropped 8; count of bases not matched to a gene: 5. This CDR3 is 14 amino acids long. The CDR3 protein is CASSLEGAIDIQYF. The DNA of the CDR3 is TGCGCCAGCAGCTTGGAGGGGGCGATAGACATTCAGTACTTC.

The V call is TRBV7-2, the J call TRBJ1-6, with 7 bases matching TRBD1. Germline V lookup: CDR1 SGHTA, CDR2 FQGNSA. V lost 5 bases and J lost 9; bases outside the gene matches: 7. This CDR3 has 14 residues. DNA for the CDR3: TGTGCCAGCAGCGACAGGGCCTCTTCTTCACCCCTCCACTTT. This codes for CASSDRASSSPLHF.

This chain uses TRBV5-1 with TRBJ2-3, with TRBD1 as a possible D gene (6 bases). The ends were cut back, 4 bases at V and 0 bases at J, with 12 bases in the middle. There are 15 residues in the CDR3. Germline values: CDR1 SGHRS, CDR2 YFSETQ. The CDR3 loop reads CASSPGTRSTDTQYF. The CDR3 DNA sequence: TGCGCCAGCAGCCCCGGGACAAGAAGCACAGATACGCAGTATTTT.

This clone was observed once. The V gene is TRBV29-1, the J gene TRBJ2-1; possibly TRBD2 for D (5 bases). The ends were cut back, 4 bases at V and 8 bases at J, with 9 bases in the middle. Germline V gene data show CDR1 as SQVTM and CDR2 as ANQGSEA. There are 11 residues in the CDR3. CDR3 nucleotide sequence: TGCAGCGTTGTCCTACTAGATGAGCAGTTCTTC. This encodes CSVVLLDEQFF.

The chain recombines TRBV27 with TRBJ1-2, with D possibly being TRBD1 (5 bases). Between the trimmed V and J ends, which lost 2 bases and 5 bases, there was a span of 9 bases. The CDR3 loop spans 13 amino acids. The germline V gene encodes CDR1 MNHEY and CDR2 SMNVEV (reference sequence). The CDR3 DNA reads TGTGCCAGCAGTTTAGAGGCAGGGTATGGCTACACCTTC. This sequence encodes CASSLEAGYGYTF.

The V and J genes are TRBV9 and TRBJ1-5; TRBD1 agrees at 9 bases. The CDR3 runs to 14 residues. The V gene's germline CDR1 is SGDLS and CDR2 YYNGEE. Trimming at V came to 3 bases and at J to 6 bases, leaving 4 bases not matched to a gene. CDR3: CASSGGDRAQPQHF. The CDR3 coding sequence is TGTGCCAGCAGCGGGGGGGACAGGGCTCAGCCCCAGCATTTT.

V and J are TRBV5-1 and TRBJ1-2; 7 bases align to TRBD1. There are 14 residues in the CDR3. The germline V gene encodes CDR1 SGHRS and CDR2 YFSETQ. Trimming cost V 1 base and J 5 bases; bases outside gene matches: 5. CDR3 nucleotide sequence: TGCGCCAGCAGCTTGAGACAGGGTAGTTATGGCTACACCTTC. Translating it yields CASSLRQGSYGYTF.

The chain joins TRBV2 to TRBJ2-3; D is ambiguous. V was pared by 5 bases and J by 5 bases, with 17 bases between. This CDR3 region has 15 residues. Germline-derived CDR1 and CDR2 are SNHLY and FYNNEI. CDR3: CASSPSGLSVDTQYF. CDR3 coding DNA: TGTGCCAGCAGTCCTTCGGGCCTGAGTGTAGATACGCAGTATTTT.

CDR3 nucleotides: TGTGCCAGCAGCGTGGACCAGCCTGGGGCCAACGTCCTGACTTTC. Protein product: CASSVDQPGANVLTF. This chain links TRBV9 with TRBJ2-6; D remains ambiguous. Trimming shortened V by 2 bases and J by 2 bases, and 8 bases separated the two germline ends. The CDR3 spans 15 residues. Per the germline V gene, CDR1 is SGDLS and CDR2 is YYNGEE.

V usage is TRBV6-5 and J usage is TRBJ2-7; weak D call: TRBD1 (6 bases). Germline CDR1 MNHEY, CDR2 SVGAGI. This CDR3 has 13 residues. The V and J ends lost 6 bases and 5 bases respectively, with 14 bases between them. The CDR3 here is CASSPPGGHEQYF. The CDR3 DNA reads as TGTGCCAGCAGCCCGCCTGGGGGCCACGAGCAGTACTTC.

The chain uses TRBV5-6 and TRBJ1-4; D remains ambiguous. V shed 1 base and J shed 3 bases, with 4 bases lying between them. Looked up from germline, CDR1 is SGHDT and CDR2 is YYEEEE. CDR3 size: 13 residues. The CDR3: CASSLYSNEKLFF. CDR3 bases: TGTGCCAGCAGCTTGTATTCTAATGAAAAACTGTTTTTT.

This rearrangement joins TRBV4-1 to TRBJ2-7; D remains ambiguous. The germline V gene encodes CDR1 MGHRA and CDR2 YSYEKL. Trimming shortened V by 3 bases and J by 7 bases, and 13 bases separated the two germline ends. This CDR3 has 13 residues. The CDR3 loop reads CASSQPLGREQYF. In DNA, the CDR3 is TGCGCCAGCAGCCAGCCTCTAGGGCGGGAGCAGTACTTC.

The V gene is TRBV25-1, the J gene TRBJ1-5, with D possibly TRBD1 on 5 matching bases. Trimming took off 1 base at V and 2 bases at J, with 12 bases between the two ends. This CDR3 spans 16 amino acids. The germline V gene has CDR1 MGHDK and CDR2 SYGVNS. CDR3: CASSESGRVGNQPQHF. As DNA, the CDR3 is TGTGCCAGCAGTGAATCCGGCAGGGTAGGCAATCAGCCCCAGCATTTT.